This T cell receptor beta chain derives from a study of CD8 T cells in ankylosing spondylitis. This clonotype occurred many times. Libraries for TCR beta were made by quantitative 5'-RACE with molecular barcodes. TCRdb used MiXCR to reprocess the 5' RACE reads, holding one entry per CDR3 protein. The table shows roughly 150,000 distinct CDR3 sequences, with around a third occurring only once. The clonotype was recovered from a male donor with ankylosing spondylitis. The material sequenced was synovial fluid, either unsorted or a sorted T cell fraction (not recorded which).

The CDR3: CASAGDKRNSPLHF. The CDR3 DNA reads as TGTGCCAGCGCCGGGGATAAGAGAAATTCACCCCTCCACTTT. The chain employs TRBV12-3 or TRBV12-4 and TRBJ1-6; no firm D call. Trimming removed 8 bases from V and 7 bases from J, with 15 bases in between. The CDR3 spans 14 residues.